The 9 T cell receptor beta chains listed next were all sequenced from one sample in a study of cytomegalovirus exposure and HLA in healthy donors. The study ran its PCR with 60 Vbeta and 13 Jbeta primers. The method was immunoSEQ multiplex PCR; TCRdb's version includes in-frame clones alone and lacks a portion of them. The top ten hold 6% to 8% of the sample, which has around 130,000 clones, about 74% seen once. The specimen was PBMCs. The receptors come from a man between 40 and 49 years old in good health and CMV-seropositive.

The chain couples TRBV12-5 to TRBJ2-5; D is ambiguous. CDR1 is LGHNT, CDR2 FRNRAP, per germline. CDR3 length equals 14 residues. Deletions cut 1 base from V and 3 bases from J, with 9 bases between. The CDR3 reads CASGLGLAEETQYF. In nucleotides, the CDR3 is TGTGCTAGTGGTTTGGGACTCGCAGAAGAGACCCAGTACTTC.

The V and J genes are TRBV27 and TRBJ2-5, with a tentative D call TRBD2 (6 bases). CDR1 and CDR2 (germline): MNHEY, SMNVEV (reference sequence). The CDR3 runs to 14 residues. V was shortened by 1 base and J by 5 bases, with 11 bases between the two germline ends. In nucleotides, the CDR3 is TGTGCCAGCAGTTTATTATCGCGGGGTGAGACCCAGTACTTC. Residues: CASSLLSRGETQYF.

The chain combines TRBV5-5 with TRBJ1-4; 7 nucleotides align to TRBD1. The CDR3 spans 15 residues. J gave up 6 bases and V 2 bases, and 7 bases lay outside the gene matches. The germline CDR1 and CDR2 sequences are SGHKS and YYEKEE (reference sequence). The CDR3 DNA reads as TGTGCCAGCAGCTTTGTTCCCGGGACAGATGAAAAACTGTTTTTT. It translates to CASSFVPGTDEKLFF.

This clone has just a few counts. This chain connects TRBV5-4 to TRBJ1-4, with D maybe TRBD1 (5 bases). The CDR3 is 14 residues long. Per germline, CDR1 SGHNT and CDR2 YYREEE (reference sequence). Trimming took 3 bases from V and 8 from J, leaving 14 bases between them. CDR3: CASSSGMREEKLFF. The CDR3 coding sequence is TGTGCCAGCAGCTCAGGGATGCGCGAAGAAAAACTGTTTTTT.

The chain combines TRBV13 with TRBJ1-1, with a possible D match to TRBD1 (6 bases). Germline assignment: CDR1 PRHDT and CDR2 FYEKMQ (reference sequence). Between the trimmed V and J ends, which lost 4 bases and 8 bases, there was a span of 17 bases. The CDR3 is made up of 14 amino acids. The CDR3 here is CASSWQGTNAEAFF. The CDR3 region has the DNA TGTGCCAGCAGCTGGCAGGGGACTAACGCCGAAGCTTTCTTT.

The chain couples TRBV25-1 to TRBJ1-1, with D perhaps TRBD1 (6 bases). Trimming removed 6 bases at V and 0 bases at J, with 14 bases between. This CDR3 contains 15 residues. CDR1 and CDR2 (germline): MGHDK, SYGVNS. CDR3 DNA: TGTGCCAGCAGAGCTCCGGGACAAGTGAACACTGAAGCTTTCTTT. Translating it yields CASRAPGQVNTEAFF. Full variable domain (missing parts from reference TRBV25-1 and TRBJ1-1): EADIYQTPRYLVIGTGKKITLECSQTMGHDKMYWYQQDPGMELHLIHYSYGVNSTEKGDLSSESTVSRIRTEHFPLTLESARPSHTSQYLCASRAPGQVNTEAFFGQGTRLTVV.

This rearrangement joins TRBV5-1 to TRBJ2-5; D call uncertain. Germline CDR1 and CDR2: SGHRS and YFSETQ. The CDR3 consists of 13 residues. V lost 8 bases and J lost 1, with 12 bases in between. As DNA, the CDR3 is TGCGCCAGTAGGCTAGGAGTCCAAGAGACCCAGTACTTC. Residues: CASRLGVQETQYF.

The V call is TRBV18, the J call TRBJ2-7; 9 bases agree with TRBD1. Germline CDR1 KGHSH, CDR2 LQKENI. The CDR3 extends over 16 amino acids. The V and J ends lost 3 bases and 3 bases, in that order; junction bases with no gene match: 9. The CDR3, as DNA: TGTGCCAGCTCACCGATCGGGACAGGGACTCGCTACGAGCAGTACTTC. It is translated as CASSPIGTGTRYEQYF.

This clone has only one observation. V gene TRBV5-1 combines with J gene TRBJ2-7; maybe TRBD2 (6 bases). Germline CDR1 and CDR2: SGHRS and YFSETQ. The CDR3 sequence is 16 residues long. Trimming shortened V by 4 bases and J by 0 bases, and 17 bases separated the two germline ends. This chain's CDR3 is CASSPAGGAGSYEQYF. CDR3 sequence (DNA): TGCGCCAGCAGCCCTGCAGGAGGGGCAGGCTCCTACGAGCAGTACTTC.